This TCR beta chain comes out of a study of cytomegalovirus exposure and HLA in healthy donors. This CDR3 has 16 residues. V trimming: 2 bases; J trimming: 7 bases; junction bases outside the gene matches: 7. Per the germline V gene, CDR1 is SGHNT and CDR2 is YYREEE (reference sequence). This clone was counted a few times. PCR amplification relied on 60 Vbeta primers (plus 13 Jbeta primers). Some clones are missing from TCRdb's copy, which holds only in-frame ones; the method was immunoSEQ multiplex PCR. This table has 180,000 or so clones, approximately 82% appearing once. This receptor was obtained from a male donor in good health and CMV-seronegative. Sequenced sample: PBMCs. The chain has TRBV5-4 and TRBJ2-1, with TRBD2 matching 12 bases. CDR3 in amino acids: CASSFPGTSGWNEQFF. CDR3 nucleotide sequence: TGTGCCAGCAGCTTTCCCGGGACTAGCGGGTGGAATGAGCAGTTCTTC.